This TCR beta chain was recorded in a study of tumor and adjacent non-tumor tissue in lung cancer. RNA was extracted from bulk tissue without any cell sorting. This non-tumor lung sample came from over 3 cm beyond the tumor edge. A modified ARM-PCR protocol with three rounds of nested PCR amplified TCRbeta. TCRdb itself ran the multiplex PCR reads through MiXCR, one entry per CDR3 protein. This sample yields some 68,000 distinct CDR3 sequences, of which roughly three quarters are seen a single time; 40% to 50% belongs to the top ten. Germline CDR1 SEHNR, CDR2 FQNEAQ (reference sequence). CDR3 size: 14 residues. Trimming left V 9 bases short and J 9 bases short, with 21 bases between.

Sequenced sample: distant non-tumor lung tissue. This chain links TRBV7-9 with TRBJ1-5; D not certain. The sequence was obtained from a man in his fifties or sixties with non-small cell lung cancer. CDR3 in DNA: TGTGCCAGTAGCCCGGACGGGGTGGATCGGCCCCAGCATTTT. It yields the protein CASSPDGVDRPQHF.